This record covers a single TCR beta chain. This sample was taken from a study of blood T cell repertoires in COVID-19. Looking at the study overall: Samples taken during acute and convalescent COVID-19 were collected in the United States, Italy and Spain.

CDR3 length equals 13 residues. Per the germline V gene, CDR1 is SGHAT and CDR2 is FQNNGV. V lost 5 bases and J 5 bases, leaving 10 bases between the germline ends. This table comes from immunoSEQ multiplex PCR, and its TCRdb copy is limited to in-frame clones, with some not included. The sample consists of about 53,000 clones, around nine tenths of them appearing once. The sequence derives from a man aged 50-59 years with acute or convalescent COVID-19. The source material was peripheral blood. The chain carries TRBV11-2 and TRBJ1-5; D unresolved. This CDR3 is CASSHEVYQPQHF. CDR3 DNA sequence: TGTGCCAGCAGCCACGAGGTATATCAGCCCCAGCATTTT.